This T cell receptor beta chain stems from a study of blood T cells in healthy people across ages. Background on the study: The template switching approach captured approximately one barcoded beta molecule for every two T cells. General study findings and limits: Using unsorted PBMCs precluded a conclusive naive versus antigen-experienced comparison.

The authors ran a second PCR of about 7 to 12 cycles using a sample-barcoded 5' primer and a J-beta primer mix. TCRdb reanalysed the 5' RACE reads using MiXCR and keeps one entry per CDR3 protein. The table shows about 620,000 distinct CDR3 sequences, with around 50% occurring only once. After removal of 3 bases from V and 5 bases from J, the junction contained 5 bases not matched to a gene. The CDR3 contains 15 residues. This clonotype was seen more than once but under ten times. As yet, its antigen is unknown. The sample comprised blood. This clonotype was sampled from a woman older than 75 in good health. This chain uses TRBV12-3 or TRBV12-4 with TRBJ2-1, with TRBD1 matching over 9 bases. The CDR3 DNA follows: TGTGCCAGCAGTTTCCGGGACAGGGTCAACAATGAGCAGTTCTTC. It encodes CASSFRDRVNNEQFF.